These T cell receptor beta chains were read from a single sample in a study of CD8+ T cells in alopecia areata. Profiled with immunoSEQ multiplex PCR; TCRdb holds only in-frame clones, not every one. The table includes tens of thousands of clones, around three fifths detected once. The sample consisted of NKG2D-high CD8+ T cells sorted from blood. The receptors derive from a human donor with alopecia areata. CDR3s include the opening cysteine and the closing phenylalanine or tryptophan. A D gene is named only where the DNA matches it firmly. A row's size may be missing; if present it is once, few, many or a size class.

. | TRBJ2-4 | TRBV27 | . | CASSIIAKNIQYF | TGTGCCAGCAGCATAATAGCCAAAAACATTCAGTACTTC
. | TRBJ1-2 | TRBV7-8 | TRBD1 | CASSLVAQTGQAGYTF | TGTGCCAGCAGCTTAGTAGCCCAAACCGGACAGGCTGGCTACACCTTC
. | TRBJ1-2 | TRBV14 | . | CASSPTGISGYTF | TGTGCCAGCAGCCCCACAGGGATAAGTGGCTACACCTTC
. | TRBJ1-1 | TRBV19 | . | CASSMNPGNTEAFF | TGTGCCAGTAGTATGAACCCCGGGAACACTGAAGCTTTCTTT
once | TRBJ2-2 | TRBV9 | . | CASSVDSGSYTGELFF | TGTGCCAGCAGCGTAGATTCAGGGAGCTATACCGGGGAGCTGTTTTTT
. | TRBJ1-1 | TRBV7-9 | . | CASSPATPGAFF | TGTGCCAGCAGCCCTGCAACCCCAGGAGCTTTCTTT
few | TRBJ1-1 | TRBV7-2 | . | CASSLRVTALFEAFF | TGTGCCAGCAGCTTAAGGGTGACAGCCTTGTTCGAAGCTTTCTTT
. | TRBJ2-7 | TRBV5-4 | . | CASSPDSDYEQYF | TGTGCCAGCAGCCCGGACTCAGATTACGAGCAGTACTTC
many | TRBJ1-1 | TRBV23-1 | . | CASSQFGVNTEAFF | TGCGCCAGCAGTCAATTCGGGGTGAACACTGAAGCTTTCTTT
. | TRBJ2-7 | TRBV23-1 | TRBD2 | CASSRPGASGSPDEQYF | TGCGCCAGCAGCCGACCCGGGGCTAGCGGGAGCCCTGACGAGCAGTACTTC
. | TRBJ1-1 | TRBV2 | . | CASYYGQGGVTEAFF | TGTGCCAGCTATTACGGGCAGGGCGGGGTCACTGAAGCTTTCTTT
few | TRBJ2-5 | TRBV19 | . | CASSISSGGTQYF | TGTGCCAGTAGTATCAGCTCTGGGGGGACCCAGTACTTC
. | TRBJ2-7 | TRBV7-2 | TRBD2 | CASSLVDGTSGTGNEQYF | TGTGCCAGCAGCTTAGTAGACGGAACTAGCGGGACCGGCAACGAGCAGTACTTC
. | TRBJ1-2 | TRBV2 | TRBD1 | CASPGPSGTGNYGYTF | TGTGCCAGCCCCGGCCCCTCCGGGACAGGGAACTATGGCTACACCTTC
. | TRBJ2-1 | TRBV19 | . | CASSPHPSYNEQFF | TGTGCCAGTAGCCCTCATCCCTCCTACAATGAGCAGTTCTTC
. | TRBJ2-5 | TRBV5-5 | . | CASSLGTAGHGETQYF | TGTGCCAGCAGCTTGGGTACGGCAGGCCATGGAGAGACCCAGTACTTC
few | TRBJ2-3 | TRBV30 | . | CACDRDTQYF | TGTGCCTGTGACAGGGATACGCAGTATTTT